This is a list of T cell receptor beta chains from one sample in a study of cytomegalovirus exposure and HLA in healthy donors. Profiled with immunoSEQ multiplex PCR; TCRdb holds only in-frame clones, not every one. The sample has 100,000 or so clones; around 83% are singletons. Material: PBMCs. The source of these receptors is a woman under 30 in good health and CMV-seropositive. CDR3s include the opening cysteine and the closing phenylalanine or tryptophan. The order of the fields is V gene, D gene, clone size, J gene, CDR3 protein, CDR3 DNA. D genes are given only for firm matches. Size tells how often a clone was seen (once, few, many) or the class of an expanded clone, and some rows leave it out.

TRBV6-1,NA,NA,TRBJ2-1,CASSDQGGSSYNEQFF,TGTGCCAGCAGTGATCAGGGGGGTAGCTCCTACAATGAGCAGTTCTTC
TRBV29-1,TRBD1,NA,TRBJ1-2,CISQGGYGYTF,TGCATATCTCAGGGGGGCTATGGCTACACCTTC
TRBV2,NA,once,TRBJ2-5,CASSVTIRQTQYF,TGTGCCAGCAGTGTGACAATTAGGCAGACCCAGTACTTC
TRBV27,NA,NA,TRBJ2-6,CASGTAQASGANVLTF,TGTGCCAGCGGAACAGCACAGGCTTCTGGGGCCAACGTCCTGACTTTC
TRBV5-6,NA,NA,TRBJ1-5,CASSPGGGRNQPQHF,TGTGCCAGCAGCCCGGGGGGGGGACGGAATCAGCCCCAGCATTTT
TRBV9,TRBD1,NA,TRBJ2-7,CASSVFDRGGEQYF,TGTGCCAGCAGCGTCTTCGACAGGGGCGGCGAGCAGTACTTC
TRBV5-1,NA,NA,TRBJ1-1,CASSLISNTEAFF,TGCGCCAGCAGCTTAATATCGAACACTGAAGCTTTCTTT
TRBV7-6,TRBD1,NA,TRBJ1-2,CASSLGQGASGYTF,TGTGCCAGCAGCTTAGGACAGGGGGCATCTGGCTACACCTTC
TRBV6-5,NA,NA,TRBJ2-7,CASSDPDRSYEQYF,TGTGCCAGCAGTGATCCCGACAGGTCCTACGAGCAGTACTTC
TRBV9,TRBD1,NA,TRBJ1-4,CASSVGTGATNEKLFF,TGTGCCAGCAGCGTAGGGACAGGGGCAACTAATGAAAAACTGTTTTTT
TRBV28,NA,NA,TRBJ1-2,CASSSSNYGYTF,TGTGCCAGCAGTTCATCTAACTATGGCTACACCTTC
TRBV27,NA,few,TRBJ2-6,CASSSRLRSGANVLTF,TGTGCCAGCAGTTCGCGTCTTCGCTCTGGGGCCAACGTCCTGACTTTC
TRBV5-6,TRBD2,once,TRBJ2-2,CASSLGSGSVAGELFF,TGTGCCAGCAGCTTGGGTAGCGGGAGTGTCGCCGGGGAGCTGTTTTTT
TRBV29-1,TRBD2,few,TRBJ2-1,CSVGGTSGLTNNEQFF,TGCAGCGTTGGAGGGACTAGCGGCCTGACAAACAATGAGCAGTTCTTC
TRBV5-4,NA,NA,TRBJ1-1,CASSPQGNLNTEAFF,TGTGCCAGCAGCCCCCAGGGAAACTTGAACACTGAAGCTTTCTTT
TRBV19,TRBD1,NA,TRBJ2-2,CASSPGTAGASAGELFF,TGTGCCAGTAGCCCCGGGACAGCAGGAGCGAGCGCCGGGGAGCTGTTTTTT
TRBV10-3,NA,NA,TRBJ2-1,CAISERGNEQFF,TGTGCCATCAGTGAGAGGGGCAATGAGCAGTTCTTC
TRBV11-2,NA,NA,TRBJ1-1,CASRPPPGRKDTEAFF,TGTGCCAGCAGACCCCCTCCAGGGAGGAAGGACACTGAAGCTTTCTTT
TRBV27,TRBD1,NA,TRBJ2-7,CASSSRGQGAGSYEQYF,TGTGCCAGCAGTTCCCGGGGACAGGGGGCGGGCTCCTACGAGCAGTACTTC
TRBV5-1,NA,NA,TRBJ1-1,CASSLNTGNTEAFF,TGCGCCAGCAGCCTAAACACAGGGAACACTGAAGCTTTCTTT